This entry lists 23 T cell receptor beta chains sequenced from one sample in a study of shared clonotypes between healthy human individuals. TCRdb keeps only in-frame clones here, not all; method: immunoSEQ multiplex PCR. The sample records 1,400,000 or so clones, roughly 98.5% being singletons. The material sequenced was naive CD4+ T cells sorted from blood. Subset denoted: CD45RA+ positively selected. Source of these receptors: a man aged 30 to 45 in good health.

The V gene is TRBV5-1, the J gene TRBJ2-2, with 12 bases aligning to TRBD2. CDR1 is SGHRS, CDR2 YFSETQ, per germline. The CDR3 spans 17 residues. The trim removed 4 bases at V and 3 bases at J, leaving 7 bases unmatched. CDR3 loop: CASSPLTSGSDTGELFF. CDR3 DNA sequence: TGCGCCAGCAGCCCCTTGACTAGCGGGAGCGACACCGGGGAGCTGTTTTTT.

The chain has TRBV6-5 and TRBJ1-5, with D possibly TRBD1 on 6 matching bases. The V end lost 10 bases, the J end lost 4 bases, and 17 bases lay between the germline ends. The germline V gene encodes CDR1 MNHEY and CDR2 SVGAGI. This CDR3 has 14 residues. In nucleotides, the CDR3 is TGTGCCACAGCGGTCAGGACAGATAATCAGCCCCAGCATTTT. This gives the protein CATAVRTDNQPQHF.

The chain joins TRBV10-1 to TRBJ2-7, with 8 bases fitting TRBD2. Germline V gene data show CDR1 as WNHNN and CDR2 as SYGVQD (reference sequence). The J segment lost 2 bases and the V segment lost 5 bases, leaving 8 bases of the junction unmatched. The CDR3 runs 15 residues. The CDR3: CASSQRLAPTYEQYF. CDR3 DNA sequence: TGCGCCAGCAGTCAAAGACTAGCGCCTACCTACGAGCAGTACTTC.

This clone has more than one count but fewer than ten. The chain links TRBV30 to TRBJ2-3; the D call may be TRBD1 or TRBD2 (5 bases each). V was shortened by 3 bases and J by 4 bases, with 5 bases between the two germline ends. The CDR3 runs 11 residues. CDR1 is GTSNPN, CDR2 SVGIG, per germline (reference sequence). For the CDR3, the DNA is TGTGCCTGGAGGGGGGCAGATACGCAGTATTTT. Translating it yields CAWRGADTQYF.

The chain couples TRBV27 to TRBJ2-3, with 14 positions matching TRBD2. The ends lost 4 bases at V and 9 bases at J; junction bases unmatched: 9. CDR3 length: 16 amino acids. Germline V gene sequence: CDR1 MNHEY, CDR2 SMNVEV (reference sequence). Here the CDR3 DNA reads TGTGCCAGCAGTTCCCCCGGGACTAGCGGGAGTTTAACGCAGTATTTT. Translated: CASSSPGTSGSLTQYF.

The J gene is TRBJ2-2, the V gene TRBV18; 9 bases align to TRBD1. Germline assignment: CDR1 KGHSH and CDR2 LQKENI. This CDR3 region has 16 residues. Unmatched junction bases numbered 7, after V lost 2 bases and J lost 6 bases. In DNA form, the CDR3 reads TGTGCCAGCTCACCATGGCCGGGACAGGGCCCCGGGGAGCTGTTTTTT. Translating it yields CASSPWPGQGPGELFF.

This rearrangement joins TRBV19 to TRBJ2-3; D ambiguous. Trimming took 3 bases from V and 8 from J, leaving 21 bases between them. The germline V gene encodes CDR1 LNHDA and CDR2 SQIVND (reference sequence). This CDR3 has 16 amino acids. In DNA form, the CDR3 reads TGTGCCAGTAGTATTCTTCCGGATGGGGTGTTTGGTACGCAGTATTTT. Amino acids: CASSILPDGVFGTQYF.

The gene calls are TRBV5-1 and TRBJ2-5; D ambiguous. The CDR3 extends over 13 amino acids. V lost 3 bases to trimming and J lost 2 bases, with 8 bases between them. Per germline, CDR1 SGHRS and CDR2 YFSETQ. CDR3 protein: CASSSGRQETQYF. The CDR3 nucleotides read TGCGCCAGCAGCTCGGGCCGACAAGAGACCCAGTACTTC.

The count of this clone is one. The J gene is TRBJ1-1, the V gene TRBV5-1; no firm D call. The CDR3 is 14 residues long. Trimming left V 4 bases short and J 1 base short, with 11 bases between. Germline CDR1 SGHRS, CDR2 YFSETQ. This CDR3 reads CASSRTAENTEAFF. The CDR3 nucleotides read TGCGCCAGCAGCCGTACCGCGGAGAACACTGAAGCTTTCTTT.

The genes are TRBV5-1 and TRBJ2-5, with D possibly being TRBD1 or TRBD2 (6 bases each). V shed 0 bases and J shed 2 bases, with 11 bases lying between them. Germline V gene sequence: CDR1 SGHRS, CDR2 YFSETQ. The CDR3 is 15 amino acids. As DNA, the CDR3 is TGCGCCAGCAGCTTGGTCGGGGGCGAACAAGAGACCCAGTACTTC. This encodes CASSLVGGEQETQYF.

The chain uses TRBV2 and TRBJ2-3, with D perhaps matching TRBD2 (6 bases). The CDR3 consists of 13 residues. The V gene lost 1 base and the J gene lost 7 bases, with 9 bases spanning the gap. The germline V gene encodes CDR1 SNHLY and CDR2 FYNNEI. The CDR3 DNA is TGTGCCAGCAGTGAAGAGGGACTCAATACGCAGTATTTT. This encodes CASSEEGLNTQYF.

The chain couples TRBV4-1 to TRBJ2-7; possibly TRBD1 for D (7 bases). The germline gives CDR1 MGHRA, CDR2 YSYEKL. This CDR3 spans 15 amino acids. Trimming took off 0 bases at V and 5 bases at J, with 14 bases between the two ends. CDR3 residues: CASSQDLQGRNEQYF. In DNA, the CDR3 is TGCGCCAGCAGCCAAGATCTACAGGGGAGGAACGAGCAGTACTTC.

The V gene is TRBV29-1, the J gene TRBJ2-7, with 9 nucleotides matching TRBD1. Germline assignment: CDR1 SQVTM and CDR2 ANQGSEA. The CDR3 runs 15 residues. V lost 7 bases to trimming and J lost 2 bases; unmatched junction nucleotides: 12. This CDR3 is CSALLLNRGPYEQYF. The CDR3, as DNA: TGCAGCGCTTTATTATTAAACAGGGGGCCCTACGAGCAGTACTTC.

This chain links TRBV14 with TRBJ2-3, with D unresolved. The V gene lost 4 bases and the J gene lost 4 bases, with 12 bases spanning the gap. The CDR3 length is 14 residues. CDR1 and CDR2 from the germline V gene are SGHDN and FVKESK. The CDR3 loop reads CASSRDLSPDTQYF. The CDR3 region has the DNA TGTGCCAGCAGCCGGGATTTGTCCCCAGATACGCAGTATTTT. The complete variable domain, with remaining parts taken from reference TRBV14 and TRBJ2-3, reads EAGVTQFPSHSVIEKGQTVTLRCDPISGHDNLYWYRRVMGKEIKFLLHFVKESKQDESGMPNNRFLAERTGGTYSTLKVQPAELEDSGVYFCASSRDLSPDTQYFGPGTRLTVL.

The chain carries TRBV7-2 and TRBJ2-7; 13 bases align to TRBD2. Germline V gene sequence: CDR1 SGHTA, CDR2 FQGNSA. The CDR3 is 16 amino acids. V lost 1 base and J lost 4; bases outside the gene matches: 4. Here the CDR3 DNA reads TGTGCCAGCAGCTTAGAAGGGACTAGCGGGATATACGAGCAGTACTTC. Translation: CASSLEGTSGIYEQYF.

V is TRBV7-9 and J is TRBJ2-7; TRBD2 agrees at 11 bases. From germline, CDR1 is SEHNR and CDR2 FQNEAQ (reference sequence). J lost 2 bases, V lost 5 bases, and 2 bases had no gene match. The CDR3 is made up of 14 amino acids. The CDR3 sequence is CASSQTSGTYEQYF. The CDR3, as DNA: TGTGCCAGCAGCCAGACTAGCGGGACCTACGAGCAGTACTTC.

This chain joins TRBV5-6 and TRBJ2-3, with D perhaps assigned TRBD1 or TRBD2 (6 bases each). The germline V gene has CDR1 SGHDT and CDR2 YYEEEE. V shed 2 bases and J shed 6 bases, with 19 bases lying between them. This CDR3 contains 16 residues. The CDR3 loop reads CASSFTPWGAGDTQYF. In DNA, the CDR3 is TGTGCCAGCAGCTTCACCCCCTGGGGGGCAGGGGATACGCAGTATTTT.

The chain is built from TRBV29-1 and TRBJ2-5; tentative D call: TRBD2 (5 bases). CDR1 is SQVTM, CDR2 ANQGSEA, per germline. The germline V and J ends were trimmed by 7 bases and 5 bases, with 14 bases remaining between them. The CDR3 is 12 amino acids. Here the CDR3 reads CSGETSGETQYF. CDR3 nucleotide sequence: TGCAGCGGTGAGACTTCGGGGGAGACCCAGTACTTC.

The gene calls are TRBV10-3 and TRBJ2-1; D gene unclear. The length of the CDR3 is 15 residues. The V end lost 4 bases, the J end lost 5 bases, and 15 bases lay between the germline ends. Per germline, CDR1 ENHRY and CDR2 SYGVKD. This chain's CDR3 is CAISGNNVGNNEQFF. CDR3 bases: TGTGCCATCAGTGGGAATAACGTGGGAAACAATGAGCAGTTCTTC.

CDR3: CASSSPKAGGPLEQYF. As DNA, the CDR3 is TGTGCCAGCAGCTCCCCGAAGGCGGGAGGGCCATTAGAGCAGTACTTC. The rearrangement uses TRBV5-4 and TRBJ2-7; 9 bases fit TRBD2. V trimming: 3 bases; J trimming: 7 bases; junction bases outside the gene matches: 14. From germline, CDR1 is SGHNT and CDR2 YYREEE (reference sequence). The length of the CDR3 is 16 residues.

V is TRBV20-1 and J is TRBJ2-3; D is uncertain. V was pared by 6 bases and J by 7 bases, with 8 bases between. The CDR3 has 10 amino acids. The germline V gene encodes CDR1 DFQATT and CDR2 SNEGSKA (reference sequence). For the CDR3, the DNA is TGCAGTGCCAAAACGTATACGCAGTATTTT. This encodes CSAKTYTQYF.

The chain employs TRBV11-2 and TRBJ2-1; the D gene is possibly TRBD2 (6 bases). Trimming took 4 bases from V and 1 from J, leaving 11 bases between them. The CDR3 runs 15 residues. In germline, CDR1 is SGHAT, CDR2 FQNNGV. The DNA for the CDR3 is TGTGCCAGCAGCTCAAGAGCGGGTTCCTACAATGAGCAGTTCTTC. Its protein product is CASSSRAGSYNEQFF.

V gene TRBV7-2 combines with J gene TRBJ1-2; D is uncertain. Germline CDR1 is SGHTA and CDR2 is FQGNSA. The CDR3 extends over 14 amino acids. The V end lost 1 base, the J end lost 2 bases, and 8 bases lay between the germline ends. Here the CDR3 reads CASSLGYLNYGYTF. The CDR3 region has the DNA TGTGCCAGCAGCTTAGGGTATTTGAACTATGGCTACACCTTC. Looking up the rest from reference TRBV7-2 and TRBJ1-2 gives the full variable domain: GAGVSQSPSNKVTEKGKDVELRCDPISGHTALYWYRQSLGQGLEFLIYFQGNSAPDKSGLPSDRFSAERTGGSVSTLTIQRTQQEDSAVYLCASSLGYLNYGYTFGSGTRLTVV.